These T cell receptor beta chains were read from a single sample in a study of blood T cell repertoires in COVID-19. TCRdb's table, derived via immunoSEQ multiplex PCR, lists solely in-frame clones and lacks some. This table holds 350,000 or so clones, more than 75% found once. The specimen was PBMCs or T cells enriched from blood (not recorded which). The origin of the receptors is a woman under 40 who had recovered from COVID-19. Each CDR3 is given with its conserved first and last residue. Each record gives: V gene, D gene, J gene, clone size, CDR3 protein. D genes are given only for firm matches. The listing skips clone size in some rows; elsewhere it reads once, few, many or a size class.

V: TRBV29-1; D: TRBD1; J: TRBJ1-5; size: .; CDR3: CSVRDRESQPQHF
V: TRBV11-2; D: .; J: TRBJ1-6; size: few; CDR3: CASSLEGYPGHRSPLHF
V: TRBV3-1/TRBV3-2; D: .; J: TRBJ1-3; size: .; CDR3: CASSQVSRPSGNTIYF
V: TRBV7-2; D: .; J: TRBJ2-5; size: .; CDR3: CASSPSLRETQYF
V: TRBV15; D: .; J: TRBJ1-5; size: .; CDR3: CATSTRGGGKQPQHF
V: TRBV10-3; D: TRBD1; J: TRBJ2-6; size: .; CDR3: CAISGGGTGGSGANVLTF
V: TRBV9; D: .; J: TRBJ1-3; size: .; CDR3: CASSVDLAGNTIYF
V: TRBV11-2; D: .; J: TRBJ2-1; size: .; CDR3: CASSLVGGGDEQFF
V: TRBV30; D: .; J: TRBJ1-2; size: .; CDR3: CAWSVRLGLYGYTF
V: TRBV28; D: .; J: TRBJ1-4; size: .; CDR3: CASSLVPGSTNEKLFF
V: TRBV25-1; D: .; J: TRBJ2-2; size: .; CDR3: CASRQDSTGELFF
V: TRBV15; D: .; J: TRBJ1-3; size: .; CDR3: CATSRDQGRATGNTIYF
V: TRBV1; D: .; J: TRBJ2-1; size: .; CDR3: CTSSQEARSGGANEQFF
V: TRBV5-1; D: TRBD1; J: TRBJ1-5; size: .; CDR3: CASSSRRTETGWSNQPQHF
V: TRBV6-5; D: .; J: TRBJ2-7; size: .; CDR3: CASGGAGSRYEQYF
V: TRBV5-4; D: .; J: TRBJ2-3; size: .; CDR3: CASSPSWGGGTDTQYF
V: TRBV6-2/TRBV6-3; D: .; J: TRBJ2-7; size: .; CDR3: CASSQAGRSSYEQYF
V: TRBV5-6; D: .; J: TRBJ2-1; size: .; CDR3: CASSKDSFSSYNEQFF
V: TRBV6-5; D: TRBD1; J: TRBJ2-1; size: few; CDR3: CASSTRDSYYNEQFF
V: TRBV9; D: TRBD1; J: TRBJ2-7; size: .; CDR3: CASNYGTGGDEQYF
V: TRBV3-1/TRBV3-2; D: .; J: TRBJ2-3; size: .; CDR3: CASSLDTQYF
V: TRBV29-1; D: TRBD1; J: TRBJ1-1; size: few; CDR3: CSVVPSPPGQGVAFF
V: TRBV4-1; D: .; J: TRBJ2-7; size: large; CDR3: CASSQDLLFPNYEQYF
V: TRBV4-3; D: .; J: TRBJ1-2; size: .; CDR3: CASSQVPGEGYTF
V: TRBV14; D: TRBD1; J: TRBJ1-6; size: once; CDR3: CASSQSGTGYRSPLHF
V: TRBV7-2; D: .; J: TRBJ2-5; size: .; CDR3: CASSLGGLLRETQYF
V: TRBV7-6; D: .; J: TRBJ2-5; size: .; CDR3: CASSLVEFLASETQYF
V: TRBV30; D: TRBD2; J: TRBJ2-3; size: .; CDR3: CAWNGGGAPDTQYF
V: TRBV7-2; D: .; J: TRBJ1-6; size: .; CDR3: CASSFRQSSPLHF
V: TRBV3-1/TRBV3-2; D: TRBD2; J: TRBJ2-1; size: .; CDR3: CASSQLASGGASYNEQFF
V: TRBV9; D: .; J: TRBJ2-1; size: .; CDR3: CASSVGWALSYNEQFF
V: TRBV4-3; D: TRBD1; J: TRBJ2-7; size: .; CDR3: CASSRPRYPRDRGYEQYF
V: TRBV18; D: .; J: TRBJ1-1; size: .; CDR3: CASSPDRTNTEAFF
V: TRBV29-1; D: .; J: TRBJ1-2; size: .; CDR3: CSVGRQGGYGYTF
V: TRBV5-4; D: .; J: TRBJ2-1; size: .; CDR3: CASSLELAAYNEQFF
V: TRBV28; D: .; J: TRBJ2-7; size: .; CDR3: CASSFSSPGVYEQYF
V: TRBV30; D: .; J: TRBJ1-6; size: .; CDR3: CAWSVPVGGAGNSPLHF
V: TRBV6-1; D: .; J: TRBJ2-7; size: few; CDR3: CASSDDGVRSNEQYF
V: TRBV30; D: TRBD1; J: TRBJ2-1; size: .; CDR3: CAWTPGQGGNEQFF
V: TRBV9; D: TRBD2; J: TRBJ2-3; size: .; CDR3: CASSSSGGVPYTDTQYF
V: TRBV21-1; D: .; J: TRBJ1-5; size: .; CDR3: CASSKVLACHQPQHF
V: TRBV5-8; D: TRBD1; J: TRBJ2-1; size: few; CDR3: CASSGPGQAGNEQFF
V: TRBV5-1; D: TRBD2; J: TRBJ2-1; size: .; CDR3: CASSLAIAGGPDEQFF
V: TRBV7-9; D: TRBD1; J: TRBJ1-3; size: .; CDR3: CASSLAGQGAGNTIYF
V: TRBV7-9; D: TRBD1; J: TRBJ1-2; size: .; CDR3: CASSTDRAGTGYTF
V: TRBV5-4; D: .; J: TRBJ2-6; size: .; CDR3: CASSLIAGAAGANVLTF
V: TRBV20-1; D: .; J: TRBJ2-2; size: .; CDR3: CSVWNTGELFF
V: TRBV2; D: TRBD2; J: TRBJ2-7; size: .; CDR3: CASSTSGSSYEQYF
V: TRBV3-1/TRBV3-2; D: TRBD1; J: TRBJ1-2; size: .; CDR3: CASSYRQGHGYTF
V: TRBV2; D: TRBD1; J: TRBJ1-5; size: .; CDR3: CASSPDRGGNQPQHF
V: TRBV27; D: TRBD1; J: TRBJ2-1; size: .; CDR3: CATQSRTGGRDEQFF
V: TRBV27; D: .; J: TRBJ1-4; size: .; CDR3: CASSRVDGANEKLFF
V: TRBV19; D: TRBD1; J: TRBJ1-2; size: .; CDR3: CASSRWGQGNGYTF
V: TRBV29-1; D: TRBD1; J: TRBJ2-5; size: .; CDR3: CSVAVTGIETQYF
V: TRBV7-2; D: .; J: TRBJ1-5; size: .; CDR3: CASSQGHSSNQPQHF